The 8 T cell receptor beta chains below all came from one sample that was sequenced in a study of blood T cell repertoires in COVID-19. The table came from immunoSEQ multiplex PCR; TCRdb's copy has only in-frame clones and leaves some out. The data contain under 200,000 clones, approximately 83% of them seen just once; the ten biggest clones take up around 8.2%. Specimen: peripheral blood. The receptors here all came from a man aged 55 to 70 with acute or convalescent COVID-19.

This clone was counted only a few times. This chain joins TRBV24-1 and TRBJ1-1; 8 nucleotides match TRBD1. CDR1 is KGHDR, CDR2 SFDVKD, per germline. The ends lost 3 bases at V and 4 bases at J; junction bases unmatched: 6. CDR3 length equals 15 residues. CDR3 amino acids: CATSDGLTGGTEAFF. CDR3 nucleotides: TGTGCCACCAGTGATGGACTCACAGGGGGCACTGAAGCTTTCTTT.

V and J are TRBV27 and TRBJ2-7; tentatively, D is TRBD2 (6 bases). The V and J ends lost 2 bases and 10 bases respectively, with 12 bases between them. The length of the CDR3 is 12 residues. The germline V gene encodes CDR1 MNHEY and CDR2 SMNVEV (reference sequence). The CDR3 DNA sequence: TGTGCCAGCAGTTTAAGGTCGGGAGAACAGTACTTC. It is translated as CASSLRSGEQYF.

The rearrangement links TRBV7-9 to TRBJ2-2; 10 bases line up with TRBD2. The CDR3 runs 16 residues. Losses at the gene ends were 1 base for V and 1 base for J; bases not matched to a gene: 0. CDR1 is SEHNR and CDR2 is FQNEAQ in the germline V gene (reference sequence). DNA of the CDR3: TGTGCCAGCAGCTTAGGACTAGCGGGGAACACCGGGGAGCTGTTTTTT. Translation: CASSLGLAGNTGELFF.

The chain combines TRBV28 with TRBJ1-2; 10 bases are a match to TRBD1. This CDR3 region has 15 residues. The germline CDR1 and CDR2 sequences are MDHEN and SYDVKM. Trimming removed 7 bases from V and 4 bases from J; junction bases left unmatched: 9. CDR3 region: CASIPPGTGAYGYTF. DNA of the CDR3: TGTGCCAGCATCCCTCCCGGGACAGGGGCCTATGGCTACACCTTC.

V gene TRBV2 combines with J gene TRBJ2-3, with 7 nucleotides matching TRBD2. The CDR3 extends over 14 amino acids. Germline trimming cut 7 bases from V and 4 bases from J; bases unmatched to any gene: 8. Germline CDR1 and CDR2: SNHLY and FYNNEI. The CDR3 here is CASTGGSPADTQYF. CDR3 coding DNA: TGTGCCAGCACGGGCGGGAGCCCCGCAGATACGCAGTATTTT.

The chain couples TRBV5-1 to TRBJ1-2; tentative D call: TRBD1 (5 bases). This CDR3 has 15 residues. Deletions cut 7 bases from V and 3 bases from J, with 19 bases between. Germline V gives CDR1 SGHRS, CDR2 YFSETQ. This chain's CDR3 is CASHTAGLGDYGYTF. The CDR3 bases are TGCGCCAGCCACACCGCGGGACTGGGCGACTATGGCTACACCTTC.

CDR3 amino acids: CASSQYGRGSGTGELFF. Written as DNA, the CDR3 is TGCGCCAGCAGCCAATATGGTAGGGGGTCGGGCACCGGGGAGCTGTTTTTT. V and J are TRBV5-1 and TRBJ2-2, with D tentatively TRBD1 (6 bases). This CDR3 is built from 17 residues. V lost 4 bases and J lost 4, with 20 bases in between. CDR1 is SGHRS, CDR2 YFSETQ, per germline.

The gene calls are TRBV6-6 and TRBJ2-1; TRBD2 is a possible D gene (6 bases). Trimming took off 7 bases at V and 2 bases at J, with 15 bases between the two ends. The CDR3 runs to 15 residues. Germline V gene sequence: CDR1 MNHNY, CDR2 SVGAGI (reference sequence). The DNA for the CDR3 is TGTGCCAGCAATTTCCTAGCGCCTGCCTACAATGAGCAGTTCTTC. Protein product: CASNFLAPAYNEQFF.